These 14 T cell receptor beta chains were sequenced from one sample in a study of T cells in localized non-small cell lung cancer. The data were produced by immunoSEQ multiplex PCR, yet TCRdb's version contains in-frame clones alone and is incomplete. Among about 21,000 clones, approximately 86% were seen once, and the ten largest hold just under 30%. The sequencing used peripheral blood mononuclear cells, collected before any cancer treatment. The receptors derive from a male donor older than 55 with stage II lung adenocarcinoma.

The CDR3 loop is CASSLGRGGQQGEQFF. The DNA of the CDR3 is TGCGCCAGCAGCTTGGGGAGGGGAGGCCAGCAGGGTGAGCAGTTCTTC. The V gene is TRBV5-1, the J gene TRBJ2-1, with a possible D match to TRBD2 (6 bases). Trimming removed 0 bases from V and 9 bases from J, with 19 bases in between. The CDR3 sequence is 16 residues long. In germline, CDR1 is SGHRS, CDR2 YFSETQ.

The chain employs TRBV15 and TRBJ2-1; tentatively, D is TRBD2 (5 bases). Germline lookup yields CDR1 LNHNV and CDR2 YYDKDF (reference sequence). Trimming stripped 0 bases from V and 1 base from J, with 19 bases between. The CDR3 has 19 residues. Here the CDR3 DNA reads TGTGCCACCAGCAGAGACCGACGTATGTGGGAGTCGTCCTACAATGAGCAGTTCTTC. It codes for CATSRDRRMWESSYNEQFF.

This clone was seen once. The genes are TRBV25-1 and TRBJ2-2, with 8 bases identical to TRBD2. This CDR3 has 18 residues. The V gene's germline CDR1 is MGHDK and CDR2 SYGVNS. V shed 11 bases, J shed 5 bases, and the junction held 22 bases outside the gene matches. Here the CDR3 reads CADFKTSGGEIGTGELFF. The CDR3 DNA reads TGTGCCGACTTTAAAACCAGCGGGGGAGAGATAGGGACCGGGGAGCTGTTTTTT.

The chain carries TRBV19 and TRBJ2-3; TRBD1 matches 11 bases. Germline V CDR1 and CDR2: LNHDA, SQIVND (reference sequence). J lost 4 bases, V lost 5 bases, and 2 bases had no gene match. The length of the CDR3 is 14 residues. CDR3 nucleotides: TGTGCCAGTAGTGGGACAGGGGGGCCAGATACGCAGTATTTT. Encoded protein: CASSGTGGPDTQYF.

V and J are TRBV27 and TRBJ2-5; no definite D call. The V and J ends lost 8 bases and 4 bases respectively, with 17 bases between them. This CDR3 has 14 residues. Per germline, CDR1 MNHEY and CDR2 SMNVEV (reference sequence). For the CDR3, the DNA is TGTGCCAGCTCCAGTATGGAAATGGGAGAGACCCAGTACTTC. Translation gives CASSSMEMGETQYF.

This chain links TRBV6-5 with TRBJ2-5; D may be TRBD1 or TRBD2 (5 bases each). Germline CDR1 MNHEY, CDR2 SVGAGI. V was clipped by 6 bases and J by 2 bases, with 16 bases between them. The CDR3 covers 15 residues. The CDR3 region has the DNA TGTGCCAGCAGCCTCAGAGGGACGATACAAGAGACCCAGTACTTC. Protein product: CASSLRGTIQETQYF.

This clone has a single count. The genes are TRBV29-1 and TRBJ2-3; D is unresolved. Germline CDR1 reads SQVTM; CDR2 reads ANQGSEA. This CDR3 spans 10 amino acids. V gave up 7 bases and J gave up 5 bases, with 7 bases separating them. This chain's CDR3 is CSGSRDTQYF. The DNA for the CDR3 is TGCAGCGGATCGAGAGATACGCAGTATTTT.

This sequence joins TRBV28 and TRBJ2-7; 7 nucleotides align to TRBD1. CDR3 length: 16 residues. V shed 10 bases and J 0 bases; nucleotides not matched to a gene: 15. Germline V gives CDR1 MDHEN, CDR2 SYDVKM. CDR3 in amino acids: CATQQGKYSFSYEQYF. The CDR3 DNA is TGTGCCACCCAACAGGGGAAATACTCCTTCTCCTACGAGCAGTACTTC.

The chain recombines TRBV7-9 with TRBJ2-3; 8 nucleotides line up with TRBD1. Trimming at V came to 6 bases and at J to 9 bases, leaving 20 bases not matched to a gene. In germline, CDR1 is SEHNR, CDR2 FQNEAQ (reference sequence). The CDR3 sequence is 17 residues long. CDR3 nucleotide sequence: TGTGCCAGCAGTTTTGGAGGGGGACTCAGGGGGCGAACAACGCAGTATTTT. Encoded protein: CASSFGGGLRGRTTQYF.

A note on this clone: This same CDR3 is encoded by further DNA sequences in the sample. CDR3: CASSLGGGSQPQHF. The CDR3 region has the DNA TGCGCCAGCAGCTTGGGAGGTGGAAGTCAACCCCAGCATTTT. The chain combines TRBV5-1 with TRBJ1-5; D not certain. CDR3 length equals 14 residues. The V end lost 0 bases, the J end lost 10 bases, and 14 bases lay between the germline ends. Germline CDR1 SGHRS, CDR2 YFSETQ. Full variable domain (rest looked up from reference TRBV5-1 and TRBJ1-5): KAGVTQTPRYLIKTRGQQVTLSCSPISGHRSVSWYQQTPGQGLQFLFEYFSETQRNKGNFPGRFSGRQFSNSRSEMNVSTLELGDSALYLCASSLGGGSQPQHFGDGTRLSIL.

The chain links TRBV11-2 to TRBJ2-6; the D gene could be TRBD1 or TRBD2 (6 bases each). Germline CDR1 SGHAT, CDR2 FQNNGV. Between the trimmed V and J ends, which lost 7 bases and 4 bases, there was a span of 20 bases. The CDR3 loop spans 17 amino acids. CDR3 loop: CASNQLPRGRGANVLTF. CDR3 nucleotide sequence: TGTGCCAGCAACCAACTCCCTCGGGGGCGGGGGGCCAACGTCCTGACTTTC.

V and J are TRBV28 and TRBJ1-2; the match to TRBD1 covers 9 bases. V dropped 5 bases and J dropped 5; count of bases not matched to a gene: 9. Germline CDR1 MDHEN, CDR2 SYDVKM. The CDR3 has 15 amino acids. The CDR3 reads CASSLRDRERYGYTF. DNA of the CDR3: TGTGCCAGCAGTCTCCGGGACAGGGAGCGTTATGGCTACACCTTC.

The chain recombines TRBV5-1 with TRBJ2-2, with unresolved D. V was shortened by 4 bases and J by 0 bases, with 7 bases between the two germline ends. Per germline, CDR1 SGHRS and CDR2 YFSETQ. The CDR3 contains 14 residues. The CDR3 nucleotides read TGCGCCAGCAGCAACACATCGAACACCGGGGAGCTGTTTTTT. Residues: CASSNTSNTGELFF. The full variable domain, in which reference TRBV5-1 and TRBJ2-2 provide the parts outside the CDR3, is KAGVTQTPRYLIKTRGQQVTLSCSPISGHRSVSWYQQTPGQGLQFLFEYFSETQRNKGNFPGRFSGRQFSNSRSEMNVSTLELGDSALYLCASSNTSNTGELFFGEGSRLTVL.

The rearrangement uses TRBV25-1 and TRBJ1-5; 7 nucleotides align to TRBD1. Germline CDR1 and CDR2: MGHDK and SYGVNS. This CDR3 is 16 amino acids long. J was trimmed by 6 bases and V by 1 base; bases with no gene match: 9. The CDR3 DNA reads as TGTGCCAGCAGTGAATCCGAGTCAGGGGGAATTCAGCCCCAGCATTTT. Its protein is CASSESESGGIQPQHF.